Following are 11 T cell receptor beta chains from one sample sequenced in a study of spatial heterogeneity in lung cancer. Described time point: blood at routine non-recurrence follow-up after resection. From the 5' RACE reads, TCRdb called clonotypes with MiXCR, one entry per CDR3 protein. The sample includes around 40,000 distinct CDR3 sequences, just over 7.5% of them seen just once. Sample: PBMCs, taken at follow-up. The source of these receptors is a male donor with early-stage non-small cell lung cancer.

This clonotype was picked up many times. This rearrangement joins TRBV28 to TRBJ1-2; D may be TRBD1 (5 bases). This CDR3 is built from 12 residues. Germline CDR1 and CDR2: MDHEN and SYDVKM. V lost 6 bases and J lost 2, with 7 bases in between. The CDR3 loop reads CASREGNYGYTF. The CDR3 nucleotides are TGTGCCAGCAGAGAGGGGAACTATGGCTACACCTTC.

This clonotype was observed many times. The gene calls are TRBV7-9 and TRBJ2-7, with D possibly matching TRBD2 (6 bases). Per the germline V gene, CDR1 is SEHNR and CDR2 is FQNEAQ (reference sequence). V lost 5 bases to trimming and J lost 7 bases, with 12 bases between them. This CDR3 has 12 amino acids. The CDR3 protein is CASSPDREEQYF. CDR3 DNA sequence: TGTGCCAGCAGCCCAGATCGGGAGGAGCAGTACTTC. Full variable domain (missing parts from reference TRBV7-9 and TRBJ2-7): DTGVSQNPRHKITKRGQNVTFRCDPISEHNRLYWYRQTLGQGPEFLTYFQNEAQLEKSRLLSDRFSAERPKGSFSTLEIQRTEQGDSAMYLCASSPDREEQYFGPGTRLTVT.

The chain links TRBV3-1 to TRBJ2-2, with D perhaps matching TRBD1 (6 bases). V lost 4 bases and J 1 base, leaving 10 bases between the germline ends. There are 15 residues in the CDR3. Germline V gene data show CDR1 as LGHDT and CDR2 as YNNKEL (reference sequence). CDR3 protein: CASSPTGMNTGELFF. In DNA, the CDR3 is TGTGCCAGCAGCCCGACAGGAATGAACACCGGGGAGCTGTTTTTT.

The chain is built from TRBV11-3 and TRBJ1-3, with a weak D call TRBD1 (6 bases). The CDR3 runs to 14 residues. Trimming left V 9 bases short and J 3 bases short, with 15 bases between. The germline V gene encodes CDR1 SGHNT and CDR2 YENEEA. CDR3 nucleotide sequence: TGTGCCAGACGATTACAGGGCTTTGGAAACACCATATATTTT. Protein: CARRLQGFGNTIYF.

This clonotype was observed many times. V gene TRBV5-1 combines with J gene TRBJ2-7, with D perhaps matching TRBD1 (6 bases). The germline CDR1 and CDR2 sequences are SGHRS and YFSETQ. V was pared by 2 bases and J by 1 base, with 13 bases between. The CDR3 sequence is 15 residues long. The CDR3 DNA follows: TGCGCCAGCAGCTTTGCACAGGGTCCGTCCTACGAGCAGTACTTC. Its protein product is CASSFAQGPSYEQYF.

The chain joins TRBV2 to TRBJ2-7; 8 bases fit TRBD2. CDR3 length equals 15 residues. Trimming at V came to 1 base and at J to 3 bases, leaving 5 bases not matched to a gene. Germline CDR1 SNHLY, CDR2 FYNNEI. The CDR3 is CASSEGTSSIYEQYF. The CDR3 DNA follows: TGTGCCAGCAGTGAAGGGACTAGCTCAATCTACGAGCAGTACTTC.

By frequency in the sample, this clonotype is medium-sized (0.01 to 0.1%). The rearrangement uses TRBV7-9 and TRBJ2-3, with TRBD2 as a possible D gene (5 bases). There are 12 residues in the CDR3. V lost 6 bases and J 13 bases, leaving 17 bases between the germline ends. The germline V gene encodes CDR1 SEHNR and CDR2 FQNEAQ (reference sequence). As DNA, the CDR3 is TGTGCCAGCAGTCCCACGGGGATCGAGGAGTATTTT. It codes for CASSPTGIEEYF. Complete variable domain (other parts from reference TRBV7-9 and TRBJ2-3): DTGVSQNPRHKITKRGQNVTFRCDPISEHNRLYWYRQTLGQGPEFLTYFQNEAQLEKSRLLSDRFSAERPKGSFSTLEIQRTEQGDSAMYLCASSPTGIEEYFGPGTRLTVL.

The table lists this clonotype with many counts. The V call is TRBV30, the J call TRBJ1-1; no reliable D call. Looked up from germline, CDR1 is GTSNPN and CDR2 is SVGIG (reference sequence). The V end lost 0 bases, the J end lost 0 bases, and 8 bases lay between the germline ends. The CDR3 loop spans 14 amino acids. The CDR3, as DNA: TGTGCCTGGAGTGTACAGCATATGAACACTGAAGCTTTCTTT. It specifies CAWSVQHMNTEAFF.

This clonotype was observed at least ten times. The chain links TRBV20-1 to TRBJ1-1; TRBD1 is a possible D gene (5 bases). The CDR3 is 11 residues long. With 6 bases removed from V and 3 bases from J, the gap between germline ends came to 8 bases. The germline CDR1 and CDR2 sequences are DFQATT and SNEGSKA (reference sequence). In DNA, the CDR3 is TGCAGTGCCTGGGACGACACTGAAGCTTTCTTT. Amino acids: CSAWDDTEAFF.

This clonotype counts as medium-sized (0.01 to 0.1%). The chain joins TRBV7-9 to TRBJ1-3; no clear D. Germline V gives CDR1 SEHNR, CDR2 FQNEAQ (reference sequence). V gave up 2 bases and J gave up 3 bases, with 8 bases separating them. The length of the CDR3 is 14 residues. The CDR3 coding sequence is TGTGCCAGCAGCTTATTAGCAGATGGAAACACCATATATTTT. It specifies CASSLLADGNTIYF.

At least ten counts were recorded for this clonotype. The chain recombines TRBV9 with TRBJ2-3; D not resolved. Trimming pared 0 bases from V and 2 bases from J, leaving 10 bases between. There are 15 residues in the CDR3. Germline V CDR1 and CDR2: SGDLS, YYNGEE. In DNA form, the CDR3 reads TGTGCCAGCAGCGTAGTCGGACGGACCACAGATACGCAGTATTTT. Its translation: CASSVVGRTTDTQYF. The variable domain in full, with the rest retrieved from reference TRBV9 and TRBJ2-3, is DSGVTQTPKHLITATGQRVTLRCSPRSGDLSVYWYQQSLDQGLQFLIQYYNGEERAKGNILERFSAQQFPDLHSELNLSSLELGDSALYFCASSVVGRTTDTQYFGPGTRLTVL.